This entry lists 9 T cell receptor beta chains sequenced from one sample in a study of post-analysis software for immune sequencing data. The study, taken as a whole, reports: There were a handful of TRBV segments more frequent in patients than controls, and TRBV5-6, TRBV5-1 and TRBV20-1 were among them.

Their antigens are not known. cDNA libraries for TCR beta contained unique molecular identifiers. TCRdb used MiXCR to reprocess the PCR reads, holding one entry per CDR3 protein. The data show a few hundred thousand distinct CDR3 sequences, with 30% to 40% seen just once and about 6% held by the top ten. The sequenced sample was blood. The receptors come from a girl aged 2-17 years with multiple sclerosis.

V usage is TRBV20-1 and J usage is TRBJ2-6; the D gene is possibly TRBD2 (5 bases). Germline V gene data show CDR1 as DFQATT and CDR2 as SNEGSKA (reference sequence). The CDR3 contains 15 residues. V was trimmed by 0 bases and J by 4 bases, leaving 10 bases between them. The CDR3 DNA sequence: TGCAGTGCTAGAGATACGGGATGGGGGGCCAACGTCCTGACTTTC. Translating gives CSARDTGWGANVLTF.

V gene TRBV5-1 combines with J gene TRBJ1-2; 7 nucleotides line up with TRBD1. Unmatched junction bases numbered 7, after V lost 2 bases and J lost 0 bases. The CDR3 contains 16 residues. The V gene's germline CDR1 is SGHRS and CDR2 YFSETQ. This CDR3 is CASSFGQAITNYGYTF. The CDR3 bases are TGCGCCAGCAGCTTTGGACAGGCGATTACTAACTATGGCTACACCTTC. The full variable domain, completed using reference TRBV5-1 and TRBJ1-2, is KAGVTQTPRYLIKTRGQQVTLSCSPISGHRSVSWYQQTPGQGLQFLFEYFSETQRNKGNFPGRFSGRQFSNSRSEMNVSTLELGDSALYLCASSFGQAITNYGYTFGSGTRLTVV.

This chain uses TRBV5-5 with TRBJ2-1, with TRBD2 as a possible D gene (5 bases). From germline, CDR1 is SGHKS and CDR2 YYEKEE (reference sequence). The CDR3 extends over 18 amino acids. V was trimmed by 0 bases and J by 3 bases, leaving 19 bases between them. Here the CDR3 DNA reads TGTGCCAGCAGCTTGGCAGAAACCGGGGTACCCCGCTACAATGAGCAGTTCTTC. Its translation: CASSLAETGVPRYNEQFF. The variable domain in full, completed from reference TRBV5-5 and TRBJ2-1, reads DAGVTQSPTHLIKTRGQQVTLRCSPISGHKSVSWYQQVLGQGPQFIFQYYEKEERGRGNFPDRFSARQFPNYSSELNVNALLLGDSALYLCASSLAETGVPRYNEQFFGPGTRLTVL.

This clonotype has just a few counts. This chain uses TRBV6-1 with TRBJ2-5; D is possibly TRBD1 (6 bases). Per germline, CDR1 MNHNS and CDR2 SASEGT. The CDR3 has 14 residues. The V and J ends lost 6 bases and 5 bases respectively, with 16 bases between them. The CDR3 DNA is TGTGCCAGCAGGGCAGGGGTTTCCGGGGAGACCCAGTACTTC. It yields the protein CASRAGVSGETQYF.

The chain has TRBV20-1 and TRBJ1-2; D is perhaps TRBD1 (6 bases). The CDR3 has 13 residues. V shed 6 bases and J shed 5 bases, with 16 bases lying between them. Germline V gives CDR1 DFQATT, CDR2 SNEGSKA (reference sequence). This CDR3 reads CSAVQGTRYGYTF. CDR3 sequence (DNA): TGCAGTGCCGTACAGGGAACCCGTTATGGCTACACCTTC.

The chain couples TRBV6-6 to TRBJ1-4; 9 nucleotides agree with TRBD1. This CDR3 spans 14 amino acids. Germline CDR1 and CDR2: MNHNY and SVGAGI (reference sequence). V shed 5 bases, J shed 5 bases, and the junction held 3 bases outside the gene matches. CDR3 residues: CASSRTGENEKLFF. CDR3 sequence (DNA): TGTGCCAGCAGTCGGACAGGGGAAAATGAAAAACTGTTTTTT.

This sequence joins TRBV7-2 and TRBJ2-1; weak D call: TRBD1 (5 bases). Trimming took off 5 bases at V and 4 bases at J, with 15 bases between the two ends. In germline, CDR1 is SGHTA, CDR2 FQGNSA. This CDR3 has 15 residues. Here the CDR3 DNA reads TGTGCCAGCAGCGTCGGCAGGGCAGGTTACAATGAGCAGTTCTTC. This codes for CASSVGRAGYNEQFF.

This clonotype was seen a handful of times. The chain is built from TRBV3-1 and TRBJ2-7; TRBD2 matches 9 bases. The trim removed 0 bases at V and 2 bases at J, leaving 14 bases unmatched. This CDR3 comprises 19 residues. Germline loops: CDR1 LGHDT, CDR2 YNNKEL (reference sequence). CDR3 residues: CASSQDRGGLAGRPYEQYF. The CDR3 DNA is TGTGCCAGCAGCCAAGATCGGGGGGGGCTAGCGGGGAGACCCTACGAGCAGTACTTC.

The CDR3 region is CASSLEASGGPPQYF. The CDR3 nucleotides read TGCGCCAGCAGCTTGGAGGCGAGCGGGGGGCCCCCCCAGTACTTC. This chain links TRBV5-1 with TRBJ2-7; 9 bases map to TRBD2. Germline V gene lookup returns CDR1 SGHRS and CDR2 YFSETQ. Trimming cost V 0 bases and J 10 bases; bases outside gene matches: 11. The length of the CDR3 is 15 residues.